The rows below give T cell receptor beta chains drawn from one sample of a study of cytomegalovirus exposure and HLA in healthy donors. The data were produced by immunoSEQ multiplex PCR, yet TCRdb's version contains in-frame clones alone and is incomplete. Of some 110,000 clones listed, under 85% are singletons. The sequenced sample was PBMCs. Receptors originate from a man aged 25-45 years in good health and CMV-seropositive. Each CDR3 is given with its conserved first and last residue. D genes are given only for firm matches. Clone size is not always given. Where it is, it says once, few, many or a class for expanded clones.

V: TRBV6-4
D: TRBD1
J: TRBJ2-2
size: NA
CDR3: CASRTDRGAGELFF
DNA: TGTGCCAGCAGAACCGACAGGGGGGCCGGGGAGCTGTTTTTT

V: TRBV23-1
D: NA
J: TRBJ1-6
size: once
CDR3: CASSQSVVRYWVSPLHF
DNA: TGCGCCAGCAGTCAATCCGTTGTCAGGTACTGGGTTTCACCCCTCCACTTT

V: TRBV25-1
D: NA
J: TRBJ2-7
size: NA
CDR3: CASSGQGIHEQYF
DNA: TGTGCCAGCAGCGGCCAGGGTATCCACGAGCAGTACTTC

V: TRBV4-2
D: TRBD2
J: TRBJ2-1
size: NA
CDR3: CASSQGLAGDNEQFF
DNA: TGTGCCAGCAGCCAAGGCCTAGCGGGAGACAATGAGCAGTTCTTC

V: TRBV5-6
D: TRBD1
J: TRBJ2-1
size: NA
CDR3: CASSLAGTGPRNEQFF
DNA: TGTGCCAGCAGCTTGGCCGGGACAGGGCCTCGGAATGAGCAGTTCTTC

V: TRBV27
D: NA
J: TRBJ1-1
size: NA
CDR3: CASSLSRRCEAFF
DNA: TGTGCCAGCAGTTTATCCCGCAGGTGTGAAGCTTTCTTT

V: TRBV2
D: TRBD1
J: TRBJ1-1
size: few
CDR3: CASSPKLISGGGYTEAFF
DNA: TGTGCCAGCAGCCCTAAGTTGATATCAGGGGGCGGGTACACTGAAGCTTTCTTT

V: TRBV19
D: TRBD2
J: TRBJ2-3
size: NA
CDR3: CASSIEGRLAGRTDTQYF
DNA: TGTGCCAGTAGTATAGAAGGGAGGCTAGCGGGCCGCACAGATACGCAGTATTTT

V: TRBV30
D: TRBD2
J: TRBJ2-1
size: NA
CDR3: CAWSVRGGLDEQFF
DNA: TGTGCCTGGAGTGTGCGGGGGGGGTTGGATGAGCAGTTCTTC

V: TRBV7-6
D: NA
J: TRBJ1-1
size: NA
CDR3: CASSIQKGVGEAFF
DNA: TGTGCCAGCAGCATCCAAAAGGGGGTTGGTGAAGCTTTCTTT

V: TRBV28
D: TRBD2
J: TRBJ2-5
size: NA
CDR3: CASSSGLAGVWRETQYF
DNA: TGTGCCAGCAGTTCCGGACTAGCGGGGGTGTGGCGAGAGACCCAGTACTTC

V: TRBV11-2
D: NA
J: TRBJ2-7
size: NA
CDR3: CASSQGGQAFYEQYF
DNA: TGTGCCAGCAGCCAGGGTGGCCAGGCTTTCTACGAGCAGTACTTC

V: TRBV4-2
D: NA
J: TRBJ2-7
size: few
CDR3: CASSQDLLDSYEQYF
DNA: TGTGCCAGCAGCCAAGATCTCCTTGACAGTTACGAGCAGTACTTC

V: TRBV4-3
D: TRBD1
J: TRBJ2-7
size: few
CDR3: CASSPGTGPSYEQYF
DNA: TGCGCCAGCAGCCCCGGGACAGGGCCATCCTACGAGCAGTACTTC

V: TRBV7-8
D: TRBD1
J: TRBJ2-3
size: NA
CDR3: CASSSAGTGTTDTQYF
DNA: TGTGCCAGCAGCTCCGCCGGGACAGGAACTACAGATACGCAGTATTTT

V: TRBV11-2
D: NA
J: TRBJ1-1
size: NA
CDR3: CASSSNTGGTEAFF
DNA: TGTGCCAGCAGCTCCAATACGGGGGGCACTGAAGCTTTCTTT

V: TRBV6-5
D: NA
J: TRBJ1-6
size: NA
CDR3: CASSYSPGLSASPLHF
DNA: TGTGCCAGCAGTTACTCCCCAGGGTTGAGTGCCTCACCCCTCCACTTT

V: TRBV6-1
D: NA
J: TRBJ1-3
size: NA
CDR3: CASSESRGGNTIYF
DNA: TGTGCCAGCAGTGAGTCCAGGGGAGGAAACACCATATATTTT

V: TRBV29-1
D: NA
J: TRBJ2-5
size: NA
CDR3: CSVDGAASLYQETQYF
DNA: TGCAGCGTTGATGGGGCGGCCTCTTTGTACCAAGAGACCCAGTACTTC

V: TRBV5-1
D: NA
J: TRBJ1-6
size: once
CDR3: CASSLGEGYSPLHF
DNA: TGCGCCAGCAGCTTGGGTGAGGGATACTCACCCCTCCACTTT

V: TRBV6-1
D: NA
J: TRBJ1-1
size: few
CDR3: CASRRDAVLNTEAFF
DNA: TGTGCCAGCAGGCGGGACGCAGTTTTGAACACTGAAGCTTTCTTT

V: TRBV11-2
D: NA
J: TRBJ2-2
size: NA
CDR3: CASSWTVGLTGELFF
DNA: TGTGCCAGCAGCTGGACAGTAGGCCTTACCGGGGAGCTGTTTTTT

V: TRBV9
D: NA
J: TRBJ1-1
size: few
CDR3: CASSPGDTEAFF
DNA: TGTGCCAGCAGCCCGGGGGACACTGAAGCTTTCTTT

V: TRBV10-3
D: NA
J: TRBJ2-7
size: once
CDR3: CAISGSGGVREQYF
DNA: TGTGCCATCAGTGGTTCGGGGGGCGTTCGCGAGCAGTACTTC

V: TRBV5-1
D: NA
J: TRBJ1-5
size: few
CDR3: CASSPGQANQPQHF
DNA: TGCGCCAGCAGCCCCGGACAAGCCAATCAGCCCCAGCATTTT

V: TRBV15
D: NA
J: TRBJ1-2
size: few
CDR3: CATSDRGYGYTF
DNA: TGTGCCACCAGCGACCGCGGCTATGGCTACACCTTC

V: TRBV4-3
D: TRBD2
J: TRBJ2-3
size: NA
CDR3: CASSPVLAGGPDTQYF
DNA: TGCGCCAGCAGCCCGGTACTAGCGGGGGGGCCAGATACGCAGTATTTT

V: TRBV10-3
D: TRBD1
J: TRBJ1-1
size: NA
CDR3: CAIMGTGGETEAFF
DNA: TGTGCCATCATGGGGACAGGGGGAGAAACTGAAGCTTTCTTT

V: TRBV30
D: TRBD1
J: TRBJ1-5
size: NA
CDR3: CAWSAPGQFNQPQHF
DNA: TGTGCCTGGAGTGCCCCGGGACAGTTCAATCAGCCCCAGCATTTT

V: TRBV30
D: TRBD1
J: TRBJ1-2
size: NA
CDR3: CAWSAGTGGAYGYTF
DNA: TGTGCCTGGAGCGCCGGGACAGGGGGCGCCTATGGCTACACCTTC

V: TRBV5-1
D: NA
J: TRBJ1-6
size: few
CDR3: CASSLAATANSPLHF
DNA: TGCGCCAGCAGCTTGGCCGCGACAGCAAATTCACCCCTCCACTTT

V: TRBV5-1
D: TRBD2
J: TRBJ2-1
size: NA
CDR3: CASSLTGGARNEQFF
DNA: TGCGCCAGCAGCTTGACGGGGGGGGCGCGTAATGAGCAGTTCTTC

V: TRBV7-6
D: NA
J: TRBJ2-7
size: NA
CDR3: CASSLGGSREQYF
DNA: TGTGCCAGCAGCTTAGGTGGGAGCCGCGAGCAGTACTTC

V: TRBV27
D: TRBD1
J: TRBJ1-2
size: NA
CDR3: CASTPGQGAINYGYTF
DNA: TGTGCCAGCACTCCGGGACAGGGGGCGATTAACTATGGCTACACCTTC

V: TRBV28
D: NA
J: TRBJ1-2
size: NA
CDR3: CASSRLQGLGKGYTF
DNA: TGTGCCAGCAGTCGCCTCCAGGGACTAGGGAAAGGCTACACCTTC

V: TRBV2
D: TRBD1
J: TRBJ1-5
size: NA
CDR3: CASSPTPDRGLISNQPQHF
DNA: TGTGCCAGCAGCCCCACCCCCGACAGGGGACTGATTAGCAATCAGCCCCAGCATTTT

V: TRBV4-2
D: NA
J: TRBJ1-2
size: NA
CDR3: CASSQDLTYIYGYTF
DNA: TGTGCCAGCAGCCAAGATCTGACATACATCTATGGCTACACCTTC

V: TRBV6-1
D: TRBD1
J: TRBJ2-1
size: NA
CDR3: CASNPGTDNEQFF
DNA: TGTGCCAGCAACCCCGGGACAGACAATGAGCAGTTCTTC

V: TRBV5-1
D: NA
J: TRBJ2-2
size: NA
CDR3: CASSNPGVVSTGELFF
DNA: TGCGCCAGCAGCAACCCAGGGGTAGTTAGCACCGGGGAGCTGTTTTTT

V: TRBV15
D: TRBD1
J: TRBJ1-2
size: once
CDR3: CATSSGQGAVGYTF
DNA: TGTGCCACCAGCAGCGGACAGGGGGCAGTTGGCTACACCTTC

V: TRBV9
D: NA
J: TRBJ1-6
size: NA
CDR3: CTTGREVSYNSPLHF
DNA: TGTACCACAGGGAGGGAGGTCTCCTATAATTCACCCCTCCACTTT

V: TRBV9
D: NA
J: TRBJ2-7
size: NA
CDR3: CASSVGETPVPPYEQYF
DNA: TGTGCCAGCAGCGTAGGGGAGACCCCTGTCCCGCCCTACGAGCAGTACTTC

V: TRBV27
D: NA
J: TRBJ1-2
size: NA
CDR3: CASSPEPLLSYTF
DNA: TGTGCCAGCAGCCCCGAACCCCTATTAAGCTACACCTTC

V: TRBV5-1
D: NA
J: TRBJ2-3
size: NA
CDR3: CASSLEQGGTDTQYF
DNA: TGCGCCAGCAGCTTGGAACAGGGTGGGACAGATACGCAGTATTTT

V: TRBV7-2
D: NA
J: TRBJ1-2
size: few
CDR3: CASSGFGGYGYTF
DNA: TGTGCCAGCAGCGGGTTCGGGGGGTACGGCTACACCTTC

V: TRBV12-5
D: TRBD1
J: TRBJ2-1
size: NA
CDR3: CASGSPGTVNEQFF
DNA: TGTGCTAGTGGTTCCCCCGGGACAGTCAACGAGCAGTTCTTC

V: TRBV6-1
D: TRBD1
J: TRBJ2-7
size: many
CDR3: CASSEVWDRGYEQYF
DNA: TGTGCCAGCAGTGAAGTTTGGGACAGGGGCTACGAGCAGTACTTC

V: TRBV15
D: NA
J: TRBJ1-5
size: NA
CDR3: CATSRGQINQPQHF
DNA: TGTGCCACCAGCAGAGGACAGATCAATCAGCCCCAGCATTTT

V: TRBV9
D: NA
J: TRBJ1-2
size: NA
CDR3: CASSVDRVSYGYTF
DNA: TGTGCCAGCAGCGTAGACAGGGTTAGCTATGGCTACACCTTC

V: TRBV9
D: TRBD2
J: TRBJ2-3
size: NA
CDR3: CASSVSGGGAGTDTQYF
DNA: TGTGCCAGCAGCGTAAGTGGCGGGGGGGCTGGCACAGATACGCAGTATTTT

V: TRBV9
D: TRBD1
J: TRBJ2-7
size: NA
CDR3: CASSVGTGGGEQYF
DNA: TGTGCCAGCAGCGTAGGGACAGGGGGCGGCGAGCAGTACTTC

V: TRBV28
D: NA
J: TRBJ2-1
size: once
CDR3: CASSSVYNEQFF
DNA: TGTGCCAGCAGCTCGGTCTACAATGAGCAGTTCTTC

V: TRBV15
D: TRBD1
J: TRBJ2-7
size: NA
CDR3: CATSRDRISYEQYF
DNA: TGTGCCACCAGCAGGGACAGGATCTCCTACGAGCAGTACTTC

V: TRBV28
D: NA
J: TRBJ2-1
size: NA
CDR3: CASSFPSSVEQFF
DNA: TGTGCCAGCAGTTTTCCTAGCTCCGTAGAGCAGTTCTTC

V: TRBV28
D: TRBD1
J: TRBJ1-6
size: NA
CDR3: CASSAHLGQGNSPLHF
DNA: TGTGCCAGCAGTGCCCACTTGGGACAGGGGAATTCACCCCTCCACTTT

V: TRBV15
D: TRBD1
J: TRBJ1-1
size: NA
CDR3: CATSRDRGLGTEAFF
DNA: TGTGCCACCAGCAGAGACAGGGGGCTGGGCACTGAAGCTTTCTTT

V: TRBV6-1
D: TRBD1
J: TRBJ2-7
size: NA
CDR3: CASSKQGDRYEQYF
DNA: TGTGCCAGCAGTAAACAGGGGGACCGCTACGAGCAGTACTTC

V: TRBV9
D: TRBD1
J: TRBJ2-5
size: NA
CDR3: CASSEQGYQETQYF
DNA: TGTGCCAGCAGCGAACAGGGGTACCAAGAGACCCAGTACTTC